The 12 T cell receptor beta chains below were found in one sample sequenced in a study of blood T cell repertoires in COVID-19. The assay was immunoSEQ multiplex PCR, and TCRdb's table has in-frame clones only and misses some. The table has some 180,000 clones, less than 90% seen once; the top ten hold 3.2%. The material sequenced was PBMCs or T cells enriched from blood (not recorded which). These receptors originate from a woman under 40 who had been exposed to COVID-19.

CDR3: CASSVNSGFYGYTF. DNA for the CDR3: TGTGCCAGCAGCGTAAACTCCGGGTTTTACGGCTACACCTTC. The chain couples TRBV9 to TRBJ1-2; D is uncertain. CDR3 length: 14 amino acids. The V gene's germline CDR1 is SGDLS and CDR2 YYNGEE. Trimming removed 1 base at V and 8 bases at J, with 15 bases between.

V usage is TRBV3-1 (or the pseudogene TRBV3-2) and J usage is TRBJ2-2; no reliable D call. This CDR3 comprises 12 residues. Trimming stripped 3 bases from V and 6 bases from J, with 5 bases between. Germline-derived CDR1 and CDR2 are LGHDT and YNNKEL (reference sequence). CDR3 coding DNA: TGTGCCAGCAGCCAGAGCTCCGGGGAGCTGTTTTTT. Its translation: CASSQSSGELFF.

V and J are TRBV18 and TRBJ1-1; D unresolved. The CDR3 has 13 residues. Looked up from germline, CDR1 is KGHSH and CDR2 is LQKENI. Trimming pared 3 bases from V and 6 bases from J, leaving 11 bases between. The CDR3 region has the DNA TGTGCCAGCTCACCGACCCAGGAAGCTGAAGCTTTCTTT. Protein product: CASSPTQEAEAFF. The full variable domain, completed using reference TRBV18 and TRBJ1-1, is NAGVMQNPRHLVRRRGQEARLRCSPMKGHSHVYWYRQLPEEGLKFMVYLQKENIIDESGMPKERFSAEFPKEGPSILRIQQVVRGDSAAYFCASSPTQEAEAFFGQGTRLTVV.

This chain uses TRBV24-1 with TRBJ2-3, with 12 bases lining up with TRBD2. Germline V lookup: CDR1 KGHDR, CDR2 SFDVKD. Losses at the gene ends were 9 bases for V and 5 bases for J; bases not matched to a gene: 8. The CDR3 spans 15 residues. CDR3 sequence reads: CATRSSGGDQDTQYF. The CDR3 nucleotides are TGTGCCACCCGATCTAGCGGGGGGGATCAAGATACGCAGTATTTT.

Written as DNA, the CDR3 is TGTGCCAGCAGTCAGGCGGGGGAAAAAACCGGGGAGCTGTTTTTT. Its translation: CASSQAGEKTGELFF. This chain connects TRBV7-2 to TRBJ2-2; 7 positions match TRBD2. Trimming took 6 bases from V and 5 from J; bases not matched to a gene: 9. Germline V lookup: CDR1 SGHTA, CDR2 FQGNSA. This CDR3 is built from 15 residues.

CDR3 nucleotides: TGTGCCAGCAGCTCCAGGACAGGGGGCAATCAGCCCCAGCATTTT. This translates into CASSSRTGGNQPQHF. V usage is TRBV7-2 and J usage is TRBJ1-5; 9 bases are a match to TRBD1. Germline CDR1 is SGHTA and CDR2 is FQGNSA. The CDR3 length is 15 residues. V shed 4 bases and J 2 bases; nucleotides not matched to a gene: 3.

The rearrangement uses TRBV2 and TRBJ1-5; a weak D match, TRBD1 (5 bases). The CDR3 contains 15 residues. Germline V gives CDR1 SNHLY, CDR2 FYNNEI. The V and J ends lost 1 base and 2 bases respectively, with 9 bases between them. The CDR3 sequence: CASSEGQKGNQPQHF. CDR3 DNA sequence: TGTGCCAGCAGTGAAGGACAGAAGGGCAATCAGCCCCAGCATTTT.

This chain joins TRBV6-2 or TRBV6-3 and TRBJ2-2, with 8 bases lining up with TRBD2. The ends lost 2 bases at V and 4 bases at J; junction bases unmatched: 6. The germline gives CDR1 MNHEY, CDR2 SVGEGT. This CDR3 region has 16 residues. The CDR3: CASSYQSGGLTGELFF. For the CDR3, the DNA is TGTGCCAGCAGTTACCAGAGCGGGGGCCTCACCGGGGAGCTGTTTTTT.

The chain links TRBV3-1 (or the pseudogene TRBV3-2) to TRBJ2-3; a possible D gene is TRBD2 (5 bases). CDR3 size: 14 residues. Trimming took 0 bases from V and 4 from J, leaving 8 bases between them. Looked up from germline, CDR1 is LGHDT and CDR2 is YNNKEL (reference sequence). The CDR3 nucleotides are TGTGCCAGCAGCCAAGAAGCTAGCCCAGATACGCAGTATTTT. Protein: CASSQEASPDTQYF.

The J gene is TRBJ2-1, the V gene TRBV7-9; D is unclear. Deletions cut 5 bases from V and 10 bases from J, with 9 bases between. Looked up from germline, CDR1 is SEHNR and CDR2 is FQNEAQ (reference sequence). The CDR3 is 11 amino acids. This CDR3 reads CASSQAWEQFF. The DNA of the CDR3 is TGTGCCAGCAGCCAGGCTTGGGAGCAGTTCTTC.

V is TRBV5-1 and J is TRBJ2-6, with D maybe TRBD1 (5 bases). V lost 8 bases to trimming and J lost 0 bases, with 15 bases between them. This CDR3 is built from 16 residues. Germline loops: CDR1 SGHRS, CDR2 YFSETQ. CDR3 protein: CASFPTASSGANVLTF. In nucleotides, the CDR3 is TGCGCCAGTTTCCCGACAGCCTCCTCTGGGGCCAACGTCCTGACTTTC. Supplemented by reference TRBV5-1 and TRBJ2-6, the full variable domain reads KAGVTQTPRYLIKTRGQQVTLSCSPISGHRSVSWYQQTPGQGLQFLFEYFSETQRNKGNFPGRFSGRQFSNSRSEMNVSTLELGDSALYLCASFPTASSGANVLTFGAGSRLTVL.

The J gene is TRBJ2-7, the V gene TRBV18; TRBD1 is a possible D gene (6 bases). The CDR3 covers 18 residues. V was clipped by 5 bases and J by 1 base, with 24 bases between them. Germline lookup yields CDR1 KGHSH and CDR2 LQKENI. The CDR3: CASSSDTRSGVGSYEQYF. CDR3 sequence (DNA): TGTGCCAGCTCATCGGATACACGATCAGGGGTCGGGTCCTACGAGCAGTACTTC. Complete variable domain (other parts from reference TRBV18 and TRBJ2-7): NAGVMQNPRHLVRRRGQEARLRCSPMKGHSHVYWYRQLPEEGLKFMVYLQKENIIDESGMPKERFSAEFPKEGPSILRIQQVVRGDSAAYFCASSSDTRSGVGSYEQYFGPGTRLTVT.